This T cell receptor (beta chain) was retrieved from a study of human T cells and chemical hapten exposure. Findings and limits, study-wide: Sensitizing to DPC left TCRs with a frequency above 1 in 1000 unaltered.

TCRdb re-analysed the RACE reads in MiXCR, keeping a single row per CDR3 protein. Of approximately 370,000 distinct CDR3 sequences listed, 5% to 6.5% are singletons. Germline CDR1 and CDR2: MNHEY and SMNVEV (reference sequence). This CDR3 spans 16 amino acids. V was clipped by 2 bases and J by 0 bases, with 10 bases between them. Time point noted: pre-sensitization, week 0. The treatment here: therapeutic diphenylcyclopropenone sensitization with weekly scalp DPC. This clonotype appeared a few times. As yet, its antigen is unknown. This TCR was recovered from a woman under 30 with alopecia areata. Some clones in this sample may be carry-over from other donors' samples. The sample in question was whole blood, obtained in connection with sensitization to the hapten diphenylcyclopropenone (DPC). The V and J genes are TRBV27 and TRBJ2-2, with a weak D call TRBD2 (5 bases). Here the CDR3 DNA reads TGTGCCAGCAGTTTACAGCGGACTGCGAACACCGGGGAGCTGTTTTTT. Translating gives CASSLQRTANTGELFF.